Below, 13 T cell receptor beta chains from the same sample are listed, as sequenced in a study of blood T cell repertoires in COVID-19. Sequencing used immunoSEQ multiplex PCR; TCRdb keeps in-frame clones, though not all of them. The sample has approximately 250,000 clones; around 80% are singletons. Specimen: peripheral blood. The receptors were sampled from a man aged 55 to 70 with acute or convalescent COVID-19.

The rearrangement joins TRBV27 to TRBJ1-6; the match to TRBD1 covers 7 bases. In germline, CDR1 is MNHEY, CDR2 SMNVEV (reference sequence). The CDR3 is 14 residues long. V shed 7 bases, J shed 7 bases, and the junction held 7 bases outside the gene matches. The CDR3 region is CASNFRDRNSPLHF. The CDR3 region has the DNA TGTGCCAGCAATTTCCGGGACAGAAATTCACCCCTCCACTTT.

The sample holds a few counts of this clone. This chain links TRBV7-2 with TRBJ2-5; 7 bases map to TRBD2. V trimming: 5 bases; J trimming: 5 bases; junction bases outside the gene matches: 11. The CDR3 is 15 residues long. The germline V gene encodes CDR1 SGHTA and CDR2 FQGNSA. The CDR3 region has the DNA TGTGCCAGCAGCCGCCAGGCGGGGGAGTGGGAGACCCAGTACTTC. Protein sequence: CASSRQAGEWETQYF.

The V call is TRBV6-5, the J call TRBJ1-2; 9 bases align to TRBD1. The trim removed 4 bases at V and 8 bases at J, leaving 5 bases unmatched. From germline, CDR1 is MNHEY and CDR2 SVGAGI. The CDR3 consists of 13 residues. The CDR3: CASSFTGGWGYTF. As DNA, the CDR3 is TGTGCCAGCAGTTTTACAGGGGGCTGGGGCTACACCTTC.

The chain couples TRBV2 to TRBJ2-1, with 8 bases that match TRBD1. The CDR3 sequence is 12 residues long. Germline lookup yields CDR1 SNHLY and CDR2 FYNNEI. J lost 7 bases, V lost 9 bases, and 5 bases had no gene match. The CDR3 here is CARGQEGNEQFF. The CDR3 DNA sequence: TGTGCCAGGGGACAGGAAGGGAATGAGCAGTTCTTC.

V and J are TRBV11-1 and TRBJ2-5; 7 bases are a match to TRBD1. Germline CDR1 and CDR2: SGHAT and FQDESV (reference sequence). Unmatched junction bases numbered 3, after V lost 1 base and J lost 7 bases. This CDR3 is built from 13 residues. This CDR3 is CASSLETGSTQYF. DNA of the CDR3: TGTGCCAGCAGCTTAGAGACAGGGTCGACCCAGTACTTC.

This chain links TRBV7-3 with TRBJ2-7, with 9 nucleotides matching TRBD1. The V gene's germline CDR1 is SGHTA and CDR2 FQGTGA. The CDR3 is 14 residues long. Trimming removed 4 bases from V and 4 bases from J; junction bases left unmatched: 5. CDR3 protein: CASSSTGGEYEQYF. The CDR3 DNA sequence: TGTGCCAGCAGCTCAACAGGGGGCGAATACGAGCAGTACTTC.

CDR3 nucleotide sequence: TGTGCCAGCAGTACCCAAGCCGGGGTGAGAGCCTACGAGCAGTACTTC. It yields the protein CASSTQAGVRAYEQYF. This rearrangement joins TRBV28 to TRBJ2-7; possibly TRBD2 for D (5 bases). V was clipped by 5 bases and J by 2 bases, with 19 bases between them. CDR3 length: 16 amino acids. Germline-derived CDR1 and CDR2 are MDHEN and SYDVKM.

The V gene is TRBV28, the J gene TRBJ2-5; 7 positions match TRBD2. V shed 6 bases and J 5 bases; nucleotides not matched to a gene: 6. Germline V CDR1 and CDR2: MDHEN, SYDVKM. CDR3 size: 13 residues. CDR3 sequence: CASRWAGDETQYF. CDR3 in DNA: TGTGCCAGCAGATGGGCGGGAGATGAGACCCAGTACTTC.

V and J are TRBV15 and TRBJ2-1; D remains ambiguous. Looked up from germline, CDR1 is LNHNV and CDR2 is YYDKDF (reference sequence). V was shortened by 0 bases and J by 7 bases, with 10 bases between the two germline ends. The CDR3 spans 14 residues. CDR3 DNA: TGTGCCACCAGCAGAGATCACCATACAAATGAGCAGTTCTTC. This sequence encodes CATSRDHHTNEQFF.

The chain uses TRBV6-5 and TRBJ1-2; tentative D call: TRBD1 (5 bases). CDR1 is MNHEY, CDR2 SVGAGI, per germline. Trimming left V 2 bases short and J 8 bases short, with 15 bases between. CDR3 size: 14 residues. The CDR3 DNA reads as TGTGCCAGCAGTTACCAGGGTTGGGCCTCGGGCTACACCTTC. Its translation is CASSYQGWASGYTF.

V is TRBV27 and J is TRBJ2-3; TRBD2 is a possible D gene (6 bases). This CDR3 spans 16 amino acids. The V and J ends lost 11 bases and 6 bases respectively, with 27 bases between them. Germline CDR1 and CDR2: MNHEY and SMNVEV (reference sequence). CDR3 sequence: CAQQQSWRASPDTQYF. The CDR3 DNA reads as TGTGCCCAACAGCAATCTTGGAGGGCCTCCCCCGATACGCAGTATTTT.

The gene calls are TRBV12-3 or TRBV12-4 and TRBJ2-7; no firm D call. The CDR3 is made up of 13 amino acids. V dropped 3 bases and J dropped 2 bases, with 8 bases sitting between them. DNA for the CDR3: TGTGCCAGCAGTTTTATCGGAGCCTACGAGCAGTACTTC. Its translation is CASSFIGAYEQYF.

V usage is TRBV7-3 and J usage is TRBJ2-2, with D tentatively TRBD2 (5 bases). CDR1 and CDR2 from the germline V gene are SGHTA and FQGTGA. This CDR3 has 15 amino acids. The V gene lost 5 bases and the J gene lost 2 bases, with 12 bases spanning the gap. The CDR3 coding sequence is TGTGCCAGCAGCCCGAGCGGAGCAAACACCGGGGAGCTGTTTTTT. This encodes CASSPSGANTGELFF.